This entry features one T cell receptor beta chain sequence. CDR3 length: 15 residues. The trim removed 0 bases at V and 9 bases at J, leaving 8 bases unmatched. Germline assignment: CDR1 MNHEY and CDR2 SMNVEV (reference sequence). This specimen belongs to a study of blood T cell repertoires in COVID-19. Study summary: Samples representing acute and convalescent COVID-19 were sourced from the United States, Italy and Spain.

Participant age was about 18 to 89 years, and participants resided in roughly 24 US areas. Clinical history reported by participants formed the basis on which cohorts were assigned. Exposed enrollees had met someone with a PCR-confirmed or clinician-diagnosed COVID-19 case at some point within the 2 weeks before study entry. Generated by immunoSEQ multiplex PCR, the TCRdb table keeps only in-frame clones and is missing some. The profile shows about 150,000 clones, 65% to 85% of them singletons. The chain combines TRBV27 with TRBJ1-5, with 7 bases identical to TRBD1. The sequence was collected from a man aged 65 to 79 who had been exposed to COVID-19. The material sequenced was PBMCs or T cells enriched from blood (not recorded which). Here the CDR3 DNA reads TGTGCCAGCAGTTTATCAAAGGGGGCGAATGGGCCCCAGCATTTT. Its translation: CASSLSKGANGPQHF.